This TCR beta chain was recovered during a study of Graves' ophthalmopathy and Graves' hyperthyroidism. Study outcomes and limitations: The model's ophthalmopathy progression predictions had around 64% sensitivity and less than 75% specificity. Most expanded clonotypes from thyroid (those above 0.001 frequency) were also found in blood.

Active ophthalmopathy (CAS at least 3, NOSPECS at least 4), lasting under 3 months. This clonotype was observed many times. Antigen unknown. The authors amplified TCR beta CDR3 regions, and they did so from RNA transcripts for repertoire sequencing. The first round was an RT-PCR with HTBI primers, and the second round was a multiplex PCR. TCRdb processed the multiplex PCR reads anew with MiXCR; each CDR3 protein has one entry. The sample lists fewer than 400,000 distinct CDR3 sequences, about a sixth seen once, with about 1.6% in the top ten. The sample taken for sequencing was peripheral blood. The receptor was isolated from a woman aged 18-29 years with Graves' ophthalmopathy.

CDR3 nucleotides: TGTGCCACCAGCGGGGAGGGATGGGCGGGACCGCAGGAGCAGTACTTC. Translated: CATSGEGWAGPQEQYF. V and J are TRBV15 and TRBJ2-7; 7 nucleotides line up with TRBD2. Per the germline V gene, CDR1 is LNHNV and CDR2 is YYDKDF (reference sequence). The V gene end was trimmed by 5 bases and the J gene end by 7 bases; junction bases not matched to a gene: 17. This CDR3 is 16 amino acids long.